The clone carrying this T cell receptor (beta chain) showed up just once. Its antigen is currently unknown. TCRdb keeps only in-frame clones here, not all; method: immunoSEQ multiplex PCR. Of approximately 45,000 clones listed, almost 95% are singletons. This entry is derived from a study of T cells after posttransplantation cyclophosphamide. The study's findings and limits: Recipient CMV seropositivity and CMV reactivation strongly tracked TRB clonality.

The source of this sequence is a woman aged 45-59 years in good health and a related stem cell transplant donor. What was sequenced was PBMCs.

The CDR3 nucleotides read TGTGCCAGCAGCGAACTGAGTAGTACTGAAGCTTTCTTT. This encodes CASSELSSTEAFF. The gene calls are TRBV9 and TRBJ1-1, with unresolved D. The CDR3 covers 13 residues. Germline assignment: CDR1 SGDLS and CDR2 YYNGEE. Trimming took off 3 bases at V and 5 bases at J, with 11 bases between the two ends.